This T cell receptor beta chain was captured by sequencing in a study of cytomegalovirus exposure and HLA in healthy donors. Whole-study context: The Caucasian-associated ancestry cluster held 65% to 85% of around 380 genotyped donors. Broader study findings: There were 164 TCR beta chains listed as cytomegalovirus-associated.

V gave up 6 bases and J gave up 4 bases; unmatched junction bases: 8. Germline assignment: CDR1 GTSNPN and CDR2 SVGIG (reference sequence). CDR3 length: 13 amino acids. Worth noting for this clone: Its antigen remains unidentified.

A multiplex PCR was run with 60 Vbeta primers and 13 Jbeta primers. Some clones are missing from TCRdb's copy, which holds only in-frame ones; the method was immunoSEQ multiplex PCR. In the table there are more than 95,000 clones, roughly 80% of which are singletons. This rearrangement joins TRBV30 to TRBJ1-1; 7 bases fit TRBD1. The sequencing sample was made of PBMCs. This clonotype originated in a man between 50 and 59 years old in good health and CMV-seropositive. The CDR3 protein is CACDTGVITEAFF. CDR3 nucleotides: TGTGCCTGTGATACAGGGGTAATCACTGAAGCTTTCTTT.